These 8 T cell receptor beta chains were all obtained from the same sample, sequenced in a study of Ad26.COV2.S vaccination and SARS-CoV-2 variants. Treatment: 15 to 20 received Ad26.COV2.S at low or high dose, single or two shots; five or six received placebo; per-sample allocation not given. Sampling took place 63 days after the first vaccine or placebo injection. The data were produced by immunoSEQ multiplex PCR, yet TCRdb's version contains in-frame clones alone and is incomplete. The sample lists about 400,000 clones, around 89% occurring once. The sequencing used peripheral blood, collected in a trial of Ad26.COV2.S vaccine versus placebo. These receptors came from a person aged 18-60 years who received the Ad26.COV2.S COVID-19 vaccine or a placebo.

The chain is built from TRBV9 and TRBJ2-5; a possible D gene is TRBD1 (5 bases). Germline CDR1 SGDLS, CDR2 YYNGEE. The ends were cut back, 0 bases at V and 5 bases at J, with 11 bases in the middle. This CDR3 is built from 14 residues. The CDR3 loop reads CASSVGTKVETQYF. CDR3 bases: TGTGCCAGCAGCGTAGGGACAAAGGTTGAGACCCAGTACTTC.

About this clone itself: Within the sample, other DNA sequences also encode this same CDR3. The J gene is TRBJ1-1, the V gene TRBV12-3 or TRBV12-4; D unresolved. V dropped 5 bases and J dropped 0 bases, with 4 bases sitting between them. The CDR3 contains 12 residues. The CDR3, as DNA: TGTGCCAGCAGTCTTATGAACACTGAAGCTTTCTTT. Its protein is CASSLMNTEAFF.

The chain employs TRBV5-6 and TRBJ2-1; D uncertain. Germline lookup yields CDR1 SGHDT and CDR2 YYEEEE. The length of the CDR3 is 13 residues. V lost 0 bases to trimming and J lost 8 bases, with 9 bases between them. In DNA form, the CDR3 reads TGTGCCAGCAGCTTGGCCTATTTGTATGAGCAGTTCTTC. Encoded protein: CASSLAYLYEQFF.

CDR3 nucleotides: TGTGCCAGCAGCGTATGGGACAGGGGGACTGGAAACACCATATATTTT. It codes for CASSVWDRGTGNTIYF. The V call is TRBV9, the J call TRBJ1-3; TRBD1 matches at 11 bases. V lost 1 base, J lost 2 bases, and 2 bases stayed unmatched. Germline V gene sequence: CDR1 SGDLS, CDR2 YYNGEE. The CDR3 has 16 residues.

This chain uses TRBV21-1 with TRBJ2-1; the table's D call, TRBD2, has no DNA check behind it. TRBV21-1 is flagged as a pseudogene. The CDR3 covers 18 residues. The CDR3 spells CASSKGDAATSAYNEQFF. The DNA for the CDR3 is TGTGCCAGCAGCAAAGGAGATGCCGCCACTAGCGCCTACAATGAGCAGTTCTTC.

The CDR3 here is CASSRLAGVEETQYF. The CDR3 region has the DNA TGTGCCAGTAGTAGACTAGCGGGAGTGGAAGAGACCCAGTACTTC. The chain has TRBV19 and TRBJ2-5; TRBD2 matches 12 bases. Per germline, CDR1 LNHDA and CDR2 SQIVND (reference sequence). The V segment lost 4 bases and the J segment 3 bases; nucleotides outside the gene matches: 3. This CDR3 is built from 15 residues.

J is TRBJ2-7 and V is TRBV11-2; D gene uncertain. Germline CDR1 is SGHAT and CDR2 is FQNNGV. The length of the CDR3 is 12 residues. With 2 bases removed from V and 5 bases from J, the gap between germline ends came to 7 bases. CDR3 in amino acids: CASSLRANEQYF. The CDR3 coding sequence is TGTGCCAGCAGCTTAAGGGCAAACGAGCAGTACTTC.

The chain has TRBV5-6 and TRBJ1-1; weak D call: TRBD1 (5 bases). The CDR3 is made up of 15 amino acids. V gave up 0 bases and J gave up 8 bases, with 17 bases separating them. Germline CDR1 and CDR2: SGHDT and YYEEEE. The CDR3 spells CASSLGVGRVLEAFF. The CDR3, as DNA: TGTGCCAGCAGCTTGGGGGTGGGCAGGGTACTCGAAGCTTTCTTT.